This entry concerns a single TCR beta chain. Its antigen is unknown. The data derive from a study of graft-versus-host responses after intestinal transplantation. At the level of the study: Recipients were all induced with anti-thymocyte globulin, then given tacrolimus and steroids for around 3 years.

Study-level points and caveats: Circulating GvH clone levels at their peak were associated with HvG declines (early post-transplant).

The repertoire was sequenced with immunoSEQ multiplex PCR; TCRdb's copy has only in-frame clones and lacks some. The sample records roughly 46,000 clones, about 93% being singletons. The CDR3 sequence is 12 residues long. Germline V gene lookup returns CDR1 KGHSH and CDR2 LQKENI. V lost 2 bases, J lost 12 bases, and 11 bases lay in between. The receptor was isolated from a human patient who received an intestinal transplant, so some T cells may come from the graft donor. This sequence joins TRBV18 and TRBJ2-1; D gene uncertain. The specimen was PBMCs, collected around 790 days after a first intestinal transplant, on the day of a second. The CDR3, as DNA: TGTGCCAGCTCACCATACGATATGGGGCAGTTCTTC. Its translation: CASSPYDMGQFF.